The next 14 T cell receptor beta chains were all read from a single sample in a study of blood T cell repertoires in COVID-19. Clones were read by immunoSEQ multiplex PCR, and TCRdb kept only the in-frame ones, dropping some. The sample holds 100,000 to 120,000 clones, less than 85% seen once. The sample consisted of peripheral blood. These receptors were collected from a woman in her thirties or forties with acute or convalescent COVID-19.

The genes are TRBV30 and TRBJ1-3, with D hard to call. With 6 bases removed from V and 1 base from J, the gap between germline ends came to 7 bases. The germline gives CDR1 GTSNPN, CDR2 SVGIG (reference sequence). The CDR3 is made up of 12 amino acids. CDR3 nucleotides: TGTGCCTGCCCGGGATCTGGAAACACCATATATTTT. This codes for CACPGSGNTIYF.

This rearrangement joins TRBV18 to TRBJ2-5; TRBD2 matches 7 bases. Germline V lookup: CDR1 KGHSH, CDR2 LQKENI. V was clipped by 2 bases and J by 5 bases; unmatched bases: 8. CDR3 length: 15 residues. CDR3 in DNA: TGTGCCAGCTCACCAAGGATCGGGGAGGGGGAGACCCAGTACTTC. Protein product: CASSPRIGEGETQYF.

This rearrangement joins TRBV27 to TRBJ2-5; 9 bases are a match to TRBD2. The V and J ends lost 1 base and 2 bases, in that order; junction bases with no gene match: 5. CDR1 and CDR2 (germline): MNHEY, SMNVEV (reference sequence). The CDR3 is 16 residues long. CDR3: CASSLFLAGSQETQYF. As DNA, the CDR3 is TGTGCCAGCAGTTTATTCCTAGCGGGGAGTCAAGAGACCCAGTACTTC.

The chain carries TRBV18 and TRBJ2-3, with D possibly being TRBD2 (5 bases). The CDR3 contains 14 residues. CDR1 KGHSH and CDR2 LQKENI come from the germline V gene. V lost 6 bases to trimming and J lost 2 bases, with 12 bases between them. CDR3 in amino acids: CASSPTGDTDTQYF. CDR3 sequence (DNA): TGTGCCAGCTCCCCAACCGGGGACACAGATACGCAGTATTTT.

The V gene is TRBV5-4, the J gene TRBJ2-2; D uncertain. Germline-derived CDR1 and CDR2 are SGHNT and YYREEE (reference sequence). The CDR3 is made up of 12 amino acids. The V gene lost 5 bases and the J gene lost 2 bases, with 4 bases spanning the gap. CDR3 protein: CASSKNTGELFF. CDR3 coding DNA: TGTGCCAGCAGTAAAAACACCGGGGAGCTGTTTTTT.

The CDR3 loop is CASSLSGGADEQFF. DNA of the CDR3: TGTGCCAGCAGCTTATCTGGGGGGGCGGATGAGCAGTTCTTC. The chain combines TRBV7-3 with TRBJ2-1, with TRBD2 as a possible D gene (7 bases). CDR1 is SGHTA and CDR2 is FQGTGA in the germline V gene. V was trimmed by 2 bases and J by 8 bases, leaving 13 bases between them. This CDR3 spans 14 amino acids.

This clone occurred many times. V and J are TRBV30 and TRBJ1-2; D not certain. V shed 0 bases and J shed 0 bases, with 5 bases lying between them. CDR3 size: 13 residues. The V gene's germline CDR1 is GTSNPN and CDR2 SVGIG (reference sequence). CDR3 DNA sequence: TGTGCCTGGAGTGTGGAGGCTAACTATGGCTACACCTTC. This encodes CAWSVEANYGYTF.

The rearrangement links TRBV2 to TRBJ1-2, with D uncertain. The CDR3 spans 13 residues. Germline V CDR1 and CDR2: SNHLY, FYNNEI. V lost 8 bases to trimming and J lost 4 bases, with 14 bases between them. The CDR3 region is CASGSSARYGYTF. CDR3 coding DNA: TGTGCCAGCGGGAGTTCGGCACGCTATGGCTACACCTTC.

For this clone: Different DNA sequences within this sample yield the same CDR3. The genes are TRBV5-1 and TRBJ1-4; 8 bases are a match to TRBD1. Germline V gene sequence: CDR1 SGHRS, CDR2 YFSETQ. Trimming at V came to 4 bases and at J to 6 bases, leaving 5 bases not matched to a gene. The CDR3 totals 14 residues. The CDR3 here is CASSPQGVDEKLFF. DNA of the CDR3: TGCGCCAGCAGCCCACAGGGGGTGGATGAAAAACTGTTTTTT.

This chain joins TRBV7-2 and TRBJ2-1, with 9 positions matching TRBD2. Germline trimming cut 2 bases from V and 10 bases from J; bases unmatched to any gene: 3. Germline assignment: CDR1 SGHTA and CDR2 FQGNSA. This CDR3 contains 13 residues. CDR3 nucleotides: TGTGCCAGCAGCTTACTAGCGGGGAACGAGCAGTTCTTC. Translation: CASSLLAGNEQFF.

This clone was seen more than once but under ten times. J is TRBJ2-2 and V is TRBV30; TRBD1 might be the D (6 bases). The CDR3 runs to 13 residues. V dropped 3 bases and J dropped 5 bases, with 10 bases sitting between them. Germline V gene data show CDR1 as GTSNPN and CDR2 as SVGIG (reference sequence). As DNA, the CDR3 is TGTGCCTGGAGCGAGGACAGTACCGGGGAGCTGTTTTTT. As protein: CAWSEDSTGELFF.

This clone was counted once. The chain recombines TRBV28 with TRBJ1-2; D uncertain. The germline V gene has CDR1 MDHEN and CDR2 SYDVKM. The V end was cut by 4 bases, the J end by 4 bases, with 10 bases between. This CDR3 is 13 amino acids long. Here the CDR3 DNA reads TGTGCCAGCAGTTCGGAACAGCTCTATGGCTACACCTTC. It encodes CASSSEQLYGYTF.

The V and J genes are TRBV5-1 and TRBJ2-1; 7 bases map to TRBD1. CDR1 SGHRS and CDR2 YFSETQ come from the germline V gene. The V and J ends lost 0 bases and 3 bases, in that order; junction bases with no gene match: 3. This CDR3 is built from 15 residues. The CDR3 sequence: CASSLADRDYNEQFF. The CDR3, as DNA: TGCGCCAGCAGCTTGGCAGACAGGGACTACAATGAGCAGTTCTTC.

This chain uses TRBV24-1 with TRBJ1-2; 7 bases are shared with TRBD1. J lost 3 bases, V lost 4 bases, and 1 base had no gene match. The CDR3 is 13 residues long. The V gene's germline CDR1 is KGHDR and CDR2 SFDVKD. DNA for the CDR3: TGTGCCACCAGTGAAGGGGGCCACTATGGCTACACCTTC. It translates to CATSEGGHYGYTF.